These 5 T cell receptor beta chains were all obtained from the same sample, sequenced in a study of blood T cell repertoires in COVID-19. Assay used: immunoSEQ multiplex PCR; TCRdb lists only in-frame clones, some missing. The table records 200,000 to 300,000 clones, 87% of them present only once. Sequencing was done on a sample of peripheral blood. The receptors come from a woman between 40 and 50 years old who had recovered from COVID-19.

This chain joins TRBV25-1 and TRBJ1-4; 10 nucleotides agree with TRBD1. Germline V lookup: CDR1 MGHDK, CDR2 SYGVNS. There are 18 residues in the CDR3. J lost 7 bases, V lost 4 bases, and 15 bases had no gene match. CDR3 sequence (DNA): TGTGCCAGCAGTGCCTATTCCGGGACAGGGGCGATTAGTGAAAAACTGTTTTTT. Its translation: CASSAYSGTGAISEKLFF. The full variable domain, in which reference TRBV25-1 and TRBJ1-4 provide the parts outside the CDR3, is EADIYQTPRYLVIGTGKKITLECSQTMGHDKMYWYQQDPGMELHLIHYSYGVNSTEKGDLSSESTVSRIRTEHFPLTLESARPSHTSQYLCASSAYSGTGAISEKLFFGSGTQLSVL.

The gene calls are TRBV3-1 (or the pseudogene TRBV3-2) and TRBJ2-5; 9 nucleotides line up with TRBD2. The germline V gene encodes CDR1 LGHDT and CDR2 YNNKEL (reference sequence). The CDR3 sequence is 16 residues long. V was clipped by 0 bases and J by 3 bases; unmatched bases: 5. CDR3 in amino acids: CASSQDRLAGKETQYF. For the CDR3, the DNA is TGTGCCAGCAGCCAAGATCGGCTAGCGGGGAAAGAGACCCAGTACTTC.

CDR3 sequence: CASSLAIARGPPDTQYF. The CDR3 DNA reads TGTGCCAGCAGCTTAGCGATCGCGCGGGGGCCCCCAGATACGCAGTATTTT. The V call is TRBV7-2, the J call TRBJ2-3; D may be TRBD2 (7 bases). This CDR3 has 17 residues. Trimming shortened V by 0 bases and J by 4 bases, and 17 bases separated the two germline ends. From germline, CDR1 is SGHTA and CDR2 FQGNSA.

V gene TRBV6-5 combines with J gene TRBJ2-7; D is possibly TRBD1 (6 bases). Germline V gene sequence: CDR1 MNHEY, CDR2 SVGAGI. V lost 11 bases to trimming and J lost 12 bases, with 26 bases between them. This CDR3 has 13 amino acids. The CDR3 coding sequence is TGTGCCTCCCGAAGGGCAGGGGAAATAAGTCCGTACTTC. Translating it yields CASRRAGEISPYF.

This chain joins TRBV30 and TRBJ2-7; no clear D gene. Trimming removed 2 bases from V and 4 bases from J, with 6 bases in between. The CDR3 spans 11 residues. CDR1 is GTSNPN and CDR2 is SVGIG in the germline V gene (reference sequence). CDR3 DNA sequence: TGTGCCTGGAGTTCCAGATACGAGCAGTACTTC. Protein product: CAWSSRYEQYF.